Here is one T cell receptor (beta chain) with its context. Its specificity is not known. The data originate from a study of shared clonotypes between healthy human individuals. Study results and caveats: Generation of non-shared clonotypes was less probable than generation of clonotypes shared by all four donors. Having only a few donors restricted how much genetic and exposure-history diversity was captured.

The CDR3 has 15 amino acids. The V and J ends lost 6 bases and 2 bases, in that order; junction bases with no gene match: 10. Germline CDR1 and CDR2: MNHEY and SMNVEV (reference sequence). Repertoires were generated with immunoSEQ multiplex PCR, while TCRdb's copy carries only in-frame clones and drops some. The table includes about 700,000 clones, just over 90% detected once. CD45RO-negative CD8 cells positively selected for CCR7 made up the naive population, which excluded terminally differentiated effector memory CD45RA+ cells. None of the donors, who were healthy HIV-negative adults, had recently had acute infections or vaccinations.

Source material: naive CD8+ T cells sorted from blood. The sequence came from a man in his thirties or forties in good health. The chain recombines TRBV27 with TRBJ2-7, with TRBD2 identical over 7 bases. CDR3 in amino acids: CASSPPGSGPYEQYF. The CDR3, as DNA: TGTGCCAGCAGCCCACCCGGTAGCGGGCCCTACGAGCAGTACTTC.